Below, 22 T cell receptor beta chains from the same sample are listed, as sequenced in a study of Graves' ophthalmopathy and Graves' hyperthyroidism. Researchers took RNA transcripts and amplified TCR beta CDR3 regions from them. The library came from an HTBI-primed first-round RT-PCR and a second-round multiplex PCR. Each CDR3 protein gets one entry after TCRdb re-called the multiplex PCR reads with MiXCR. The repertoire consists of around 600,000 distinct CDR3 sequences, with over 40% occurring once and the leading ten covering around 3%. Sequenced material: peripheral blood. Receptors were obtained from an adult man with Graves' ophthalmopathy.

The rearrangement joins TRBV2 to TRBJ2-5; 10 bases agree with TRBD1. Trimming at V came to 6 bases and at J to 6 bases, leaving 10 bases not matched to a gene. The CDR3 loop spans 15 amino acids. CDR1 is SNHLY and CDR2 is FYNNEI in the germline V gene. The CDR3 loop is CASSRTGTGVKTQYF. The CDR3 DNA is TGTGCCAGCAGCCGTACCGGGACAGGGGTAAAGACCCAGTACTTC.

Regarding this clonotype: A read error is possible here, since a much larger clone lies one base away. The genes are TRBV19 and TRBJ2-2, with 7 bases lining up with TRBD1. Per the germline V gene, CDR1 is LNHDA and CDR2 is SQIVND (reference sequence). There are 14 residues in the CDR3. Trimming took 8 bases from V and 6 from J; bases not matched to a gene: 9. CDR3 DNA: TGTGCCAGTGGTAGGGACAGCCCACCCGGGGAGCTGTTTTTT. As protein: CASGRDSPPGELFF. The complete variable domain, with remaining parts taken from reference TRBV19 and TRBJ2-2, reads DGGITQSPKYLFRKEGQNVTLSCEQNLNHDAMYWYRQDPGQGLRLIYYSQIVNDFQKGDIAEGYSVSREKKESFPLTVTSAQKNPTAFYLCASGRDSPPGELFFGEGSRLTVL.

A word on this clonotype: Lacking the conserved final phenylalanine or tryptophan, this CDR3 likely reflects a read error. The rearrangement uses TRBV12-3 or TRBV12-4 and TRBJ2-5; the match to TRBD2 covers 8 bases. There are 18 residues in the CDR3. The J segment lost 1 base and the V segment lost 0 bases, leaving 10 bases of the junction unmatched. The CDR3 loop reads CASSLARGSGMLQETQYV. The DNA of the CDR3 is TGTGCCAGCAGTTTAGCGCGCGGTAGCGGGATGCTCCAAGAGACCCAGTACGTC.

J is TRBJ1-2 and V is TRBV15; the match to TRBD1 covers 8 bases. This CDR3 comprises 14 residues. The V gene's germline CDR1 is LNHNV and CDR2 YYDKDF (reference sequence). The CDR3 coding sequence is TGTGCTAGAGATCTGGGCAGGGGGCTTTATGGCTACACCTTC. It encodes CARDLGRGLYGYTF.

This clonotype was seen ten or more times. CDR3 nucleotide sequence: TGCAGTGCTGCCGGGACTAGCAACTTGAACGAGCAGTACTTC. Translating it yields CSAAGTSNLNEQYF. The chain couples TRBV20-1 to TRBJ2-7; 9 bases agree with TRBD2. Germline V gene lookup returns CDR1 DFQATT and CDR2 SNEGSKA (reference sequence). J was trimmed by 5 bases and V by 5 bases; bases with no gene match: 10. This CDR3 is 14 amino acids long.

As for this clonotype: Possible read error: a much larger clone is one base away. The CDR3 is CSARESGNTEASF. In DNA, the CDR3 is TGCAGTGCTAGAGAATCCGGTAACACTGAAGCTTCCTTT. The J gene is TRBJ1-1, the V gene TRBV20-1, with D unclear. CDR1 DFQATT and CDR2 SNEGSKA come from the germline V gene (reference sequence). The CDR3 loop spans 13 amino acids.

This clonotype was counted many times. The chain couples TRBV7-9 to TRBJ1-2; no definite D call. Trimming took 5 bases from V and 5 from J, leaving 18 bases between them. Per germline, CDR1 SEHNR and CDR2 FQNEAQ (reference sequence). This CDR3 is 15 amino acids long. In DNA form, the CDR3 reads TGTGCCAGCAGCCCAGACACGCCAGGCGGATATGGCTACACCTTC. It specifies CASSPDTPGGYGYTF.

Concerning this clonotype itself: A much more abundant neighbour one base away suggests this may be a read error. This CDR3 fails to terminate in the conserved phenylalanine or tryptophan, so it likely reflects a read error. The chain joins TRBV20-1 to TRBJ2-7, with D unclear. V was shortened by 3 bases and J by 4 bases, with 7 bases between the two germline ends. The germline CDR1 and CDR2 sequences are DFQATT and SNEGSKA (reference sequence). This CDR3 is built from 11 residues. CDR3 in amino acids: CSASPRYEQYL. The DNA of the CDR3 is TGCAGTGCTAGTCCGCGGTACGAGCAGTACCTC.

CDR3 DNA: TGTGCCAGTCGGGTGGCTAGCGGGAATAATCCCTACGAGCAGTACTTC. Translating it yields CASRVASGNNPYEQYF. The chain combines TRBV19 with TRBJ2-7; the match to TRBD2 covers 9 bases. V trimming: 8 bases; J trimming: 2 bases; junction bases outside the gene matches: 13. The CDR3 extends over 16 amino acids. Germline lookup yields CDR1 LNHDA and CDR2 SQIVND (reference sequence).

V is TRBV7-3 and J is TRBJ2-7, with 7 positions matching TRBD2. The end of the DNA fits TRBJ2-1 better, so the J call may be wrong. This CDR3 has 15 residues. Germline V gives CDR1 SGHTA, CDR2 FQGTGA. CDR3 loop: CASSKRASGYNEQFF. The CDR3 region has the DNA TGTGCCAGCAGCAAAAGGGCTAGCGGATACAATGAGCAGTTCTTC.

This rearrangement joins TRBV12-5 to TRBJ2-7; maybe TRBD2 (5 bases). V was trimmed by 1 base and J by 6 bases, leaving 16 bases between them. Germline CDR1 is LGHNT and CDR2 is FRNRAP. This CDR3 has 15 amino acids. The CDR3 DNA sequence: TGTGCTAGTGGTTTGGGACCGGGAAGCACCGGCGAGCAGTACTTC. Protein: CASGLGPGSTGEQYF.

In this sample, this clonotype turned up many times. V is TRBV12-3 or TRBV12-4 and J is TRBJ1-1; the match to TRBD1 covers 9 bases. Trimming removed 3 bases from V and 12 bases from J; junction bases left unmatched: 5. CDR3 length equals 12 residues. CDR3 residues: CASSFGQGRSFF. The CDR3, as DNA: TGTGCCAGCAGTTTTGGACAGGGGAGGTCTTTCTTT.

This clonotype has more than one count but fewer than ten. The chain joins TRBV6-1 to TRBJ1-6; no clear D. CDR3 length: 14 residues. The germline V and J ends were trimmed by 4 bases and 10 bases, with 14 bases remaining between them. The germline V gene encodes CDR1 MNHNS and CDR2 SASEGT. CDR3 sequence (DNA): TGTGCCAGCAGTGTCCAGGACGTTTCGTCACCCCTCCACTTT. This encodes CASSVQDVSSPLHF.

The gene calls are TRBV29-1 and TRBJ2-7; D is possibly TRBD2 (6 bases). This CDR3 is 12 amino acids long. Germline CDR1 SQVTM, CDR2 ANQGSEA. Trimming cost V 3 bases and J 7 bases, with 13 bases left between them. The CDR3 sequence is CSVEEGKNEQYF. CDR3 DNA: TGCAGCGTTGAGGAGGGGAAAAATGAGCAGTACTTC.

This clonotype was counted ten times or more. This chain connects TRBV2 to TRBJ1-4; possible D gene TRBD1, 5 bases. The CDR3 covers 14 residues. Per germline, CDR1 SNHLY and CDR2 FYNNEI. V was pared by 4 bases and J by 4 bases, with 10 bases between. The DNA of the CDR3 is TGTGCCAGCAGTGGACAGAGTCATAATGAAAAACTGTTTTTT. Residues: CASSGQSHNEKLFF.

A note on this clonotype: Just one base apart from a much larger clone, this may be a read error. The V gene is TRBV20-1, the J gene TRBJ1-4, with D tentatively TRBD1 (6 bases). CDR1 is DFQATT, CDR2 SNEGSKA, per germline (reference sequence). The CDR3 has 14 residues. CDR3 coding DNA: TGCAGTGCTAGAGGACAGGCAACTAGTGAAAAACTGTTTTTT. Translation gives CSARGQATSEKLFF.

J is TRBJ1-2 and V is TRBV29-1, with D tentatively TRBD1 (5 bases). In germline, CDR1 is SQVTM, CDR2 ANQGSEA. This CDR3 has 14 amino acids. V dropped 6 bases and J dropped 8 bases, with 22 bases sitting between them. The CDR3: CSVETGTDAAGYTF. CDR3 in DNA: TGCAGCGTGGAAACCGGGACGGACGCCGCGGGCTACACCTTC.

Ten or more counts support this clonotype. The genes are TRBV20-1 and TRBJ1-1, with D possibly TRBD1 on 5 matching bases. CDR3 length: 14 residues. The germline V gene has CDR1 DFQATT and CDR2 SNEGSKA (reference sequence). V dropped 3 bases and J dropped 1 base, with 12 bases sitting between them. The DNA of the CDR3 is TGCAGTGCTAGTGGGGGACGTGGGAACACTGAAGCTTTCTTT. The encoded protein is CSASGGRGNTEAFF.

The rearrangement links TRBV5-4 to TRBJ1-6; 7 bases are shared with TRBD1. CDR1 SGHNT and CDR2 YYREEE come from the germline V gene (reference sequence). With 0 bases clipped from V and 7 bases from J, the junction kept 4 bases outside the gene matches. The CDR3 is made up of 15 amino acids. The CDR3 coding sequence is TGTGCCAGCAGCTTGGGAACAGGGGACAATTCACCCCTCCACTTT. This encodes CASSLGTGDNSPLHF.

The J gene is TRBJ1-1, the V gene TRBV10-2; 7 positions agree with TRBD1. Trimming at V came to 8 bases and at J to 1 base, leaving 10 bases not matched to a gene. From germline, CDR1 is WSHSY and CDR2 SAAADI. CDR3 size: 15 residues. CDR3 residues: CASHSGGTANTEAFF. CDR3 DNA sequence: TGCGCCAGCCACTCAGGGGGGACAGCGAACACTGAAGCTTTCTTT.

The DNA of the CDR3 is TGCAGCGTCCGGGACAGGGGACAAGAGGCCCAGCATTTT. Residues: CSVRDRGQEAQHF. This chain links TRBV29-1 with TRBJ1-5; 10 bases fit TRBD1. Germline trimming cut 6 bases from V and 11 bases from J; bases unmatched to any gene: 10. CDR1 is SQVTM and CDR2 is ANQGSEA in the germline V gene. The CDR3 runs to 13 residues.

This clonotype occurred once. This CDR3 is missing its conserved last phenylalanine or tryptophan, likely due to a read error. The chain recombines TRBV12-3 or TRBV12-4 with TRBJ2-7, with 13 bases fitting TRBD2. Germline trimming cut 5 bases from V and 1 base from J; bases unmatched to any gene: 11. The CDR3 runs to 18 residues. The CDR3 region is CASSVPQGTSGASYEQYC. Here the CDR3 DNA reads TGTGCCAGCAGTGTCCCCCAGGGGACTAGCGGGGCTTCCTACGAGCAGTACTGC.